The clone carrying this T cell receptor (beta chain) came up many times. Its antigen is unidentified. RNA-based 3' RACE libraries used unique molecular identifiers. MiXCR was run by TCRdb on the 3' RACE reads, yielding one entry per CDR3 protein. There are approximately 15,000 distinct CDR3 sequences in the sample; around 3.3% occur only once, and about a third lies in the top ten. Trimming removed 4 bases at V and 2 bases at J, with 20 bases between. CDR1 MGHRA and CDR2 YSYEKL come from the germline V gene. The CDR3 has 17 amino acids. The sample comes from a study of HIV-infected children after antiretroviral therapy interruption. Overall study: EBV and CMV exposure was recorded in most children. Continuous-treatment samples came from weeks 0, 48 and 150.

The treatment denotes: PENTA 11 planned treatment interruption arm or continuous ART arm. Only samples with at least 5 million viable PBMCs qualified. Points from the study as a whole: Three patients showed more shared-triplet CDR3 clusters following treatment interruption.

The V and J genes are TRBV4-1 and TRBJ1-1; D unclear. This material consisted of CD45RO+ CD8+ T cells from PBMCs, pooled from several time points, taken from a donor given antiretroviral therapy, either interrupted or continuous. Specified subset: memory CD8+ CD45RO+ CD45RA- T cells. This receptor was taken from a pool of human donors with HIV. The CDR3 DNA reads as TGCGCCAGCAGCCGACGCGGTGGAGCCCAATTCAACACTGAAGCTTTCTTT. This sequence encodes CASSRRGGAQFNTEAFF.